This TCR beta chain came from a study of CD8 T cells in Susac syndrome. Study information: At the time of blood draw, patients with Susac syndrome were therapy-naive, receiving corticosteroids, or receiving intravenous immunoglobulin alone. Study conclusions and caveats: The CD4+ T cell repertoires of Susac syndrome were found to show no clonal expansion.

Details on this clonotype: The antigen remains unidentified.

It was with random hexamers that roughly 0.45 to 1 ug RNA was reverse transcribed. Multiplex immunoSEQ PCR targeted 54 Vbeta and 13 Jbeta TCR beta segments. From the immunoSEQ multiplex PCR reads, TCRdb called clonotypes with MiXCR, one entry per CDR3 protein. Here the sample spans approximately 210,000 distinct CDR3 sequences, 94% being singletons. The CDR3 runs to 16 residues. Trimming removed 0 bases at V and 4 bases at J, with 15 bases between. The germline gives CDR1 LGHNA, CDR2 YSLEER. Negative isolation yielded CD4+ and CD8+ T cells, and FACS enriched TEMRA cells. Specimen: CD4+ T cells from PBMCs. The TCR sequence derives from a human donor with Susac syndrome. The chain employs TRBV4-3 and TRBJ2-5; D unclear. The CDR3 DNA reads as TGCGCCAGCAGCCAAGATATAACCCCGCCAGTAGAGACCCAGTACTTC. Translated, it gives CASSQDITPPVETQYF.